The 16 T cell receptor beta chains reported below all come from one sample, sequenced in a study of T cell clonotyping in hematopoietic cell transplantation. Sequencing was performed with immunoSEQ multiplex PCR; in TCRdb, only in-frame clones are kept and a portion is missing. The table lists about 9,400 clones, about three quarters of them singletons. The sequencing here drew on PBMCs, taken 180 days after allogeneic stem cell transplant. The receptors shown here come from a male patient aged 40-55 years who had an allogeneic stem cell transplant from a related donor, so the T cells may come from the graft donor. Some clones in this sample may be carry-over from other donors' samples.

This rearrangement joins TRBV27 to TRBJ1-1, with TRBD1 identical over 7 bases. This CDR3 comprises 13 residues. After removal of 8 bases from V and 0 bases from J, the junction contained 3 bases not matched to a gene. Per the germline V gene, CDR1 is MNHEY and CDR2 is SMNVEV (reference sequence). CDR3 amino acids: CASWDSMNTEAFF. The CDR3 nucleotides are TGTGCCAGCTGGGACAGCATGAACACTGAAGCTTTCTTT.

V usage is TRBV30 and J usage is TRBJ1-5; possible D gene TRBD1, 5 bases. CDR3 length equals 13 residues. The V gene's germline CDR1 is GTSNPN and CDR2 SVGIG (reference sequence). V gave up 3 bases and J gave up 7 bases, with 13 bases separating them. For the CDR3, the DNA is TGTGCCTGGAGCCGGGGAGGGGCCCAGCCCCAGCATTTT. Its translation: CAWSRGGAQPQHF.

This clone has just a few counts. The V and J genes are TRBV6-1 and TRBJ2-3, with D possibly TRBD2 on 6 matching bases. The CDR3 is 15 residues long. Germline CDR1 MNHNS, CDR2 SASEGT. Trimming cost V 8 bases and J 6 bases, with 21 bases left between them. The CDR3 protein is CASSDYPGRGDTQYF. CDR3 bases: TGTGCCAGCTCCGACTACCCGGGACGGGGGGATACGCAGTATTTT.

CDR3 in amino acids: CASSQGVPRTGNYEQYF. The DNA for the CDR3 is TGCGCCAGCAGCCAAGGAGTACCTCGGACAGGGAACTACGAGCAGTACTTC. The rearrangement uses TRBV4-3 and TRBJ2-7; TRBD1 matches at 8 bases. The CDR3 is 17 amino acids. Per the germline V gene, CDR1 is LGHNA and CDR2 is YSLEER. The junction had 11 bases not matched to a gene; V was cut back by 1 base and J by 3 bases.

The gene calls are TRBV13 and TRBJ1-2, with 8 positions matching TRBD1. The CDR3 spans 15 residues. V lost 6 bases to trimming and J lost 2 bases; unmatched junction nucleotides: 8. The germline CDR1 and CDR2 sequences are PRHDT and FYEKMQ (reference sequence). Here the CDR3 DNA reads TGTGCCAGCAGTCCCAACTACAGGGGGAACTATGGCTACACCTTC. Protein sequence: CASSPNYRGNYGYTF.

About this clone: Relative to the germline gene, one junction end is altered; a read error may explain this. The rearrangement links TRBV9 to TRBJ2-1; 10 bases fit TRBD2. This CDR3 comprises 17 residues. The germline V gene has CDR1 SGDLS and CDR2 YYNGEE. This CDR3 is CDSSVSTGLAGVNEQFF. The DNA of the CDR3 is TGTGACAGCAGCGTCTCTACGGGTCTAGCGGGGGTGAATGAGCAGTTCTTC.

The genes are TRBV9 and TRBJ1-1; TRBD1 agrees at 12 bases. The trim removed 0 bases at V and 3 bases at J, leaving 9 bases unmatched. The CDR3 is made up of 18 amino acids. Germline CDR1 reads SGDLS; CDR2 reads YYNGEE. CDR3 nucleotides: TGTGCCAGCAGCGTAGGTTTCCTACGGGACAGGGGGCACACTGAAGCTTTCTTT. Translating it yields CASSVGFLRDRGHTEAFF.

The chain couples TRBV14 to TRBJ1-4, with a possible D match to TRBD1 (5 bases). Germline CDR1 is SGHDN and CDR2 is FVKESK. The CDR3 length is 14 residues. Trimming left V 0 bases short and J 8 bases short, with 10 bases between. The CDR3 DNA reads as TGTGCCAGCAGCCAAGATTATGGGACGGAAAAACTGTTTTTT. Protein sequence: CASSQDYGTEKLFF.

This rearrangement joins TRBV9 to TRBJ1-1, with D tentatively TRBD1 (5 bases). V lost 3 bases, J lost 8 bases, and 17 bases lay in between. The CDR3 loop spans 14 amino acids. Germline V gene sequence: CDR1 SGDLS, CDR2 YYNGEE. This chain's CDR3 is CASSARTHPAEAFF. In DNA, the CDR3 is TGTGCCAGCAGCGCCCGGACACACCCAGCGGAAGCTTTCTTT.

This clone was found once. The chain links TRBV19 to TRBJ2-5, with a possible D match to TRBD2 (7 bases). The CDR3 has 15 amino acids. V gave up 1 base and J gave up 1 base, with 10 bases separating them. Looked up from germline, CDR1 is LNHDA and CDR2 is SQIVND (reference sequence). CDR3 sequence (DNA): TGTGCCAGTAGTATAGGGGGGGGGCCCCAAGAGACCCAGTACTTC. Protein: CASSIGGGPQETQYF.

This clone was detected only a few times. The rearrangement links TRBV4-3 to TRBJ2-1, with D possibly called TRBD1 or TRBD2 (5 bases each). The CDR3 runs 16 residues. With 3 bases removed from V and 5 bases from J, the gap between germline ends came to 17 bases. Germline assignment: CDR1 LGHNA and CDR2 YSLEER. CDR3 sequence (DNA): TGCGCCAGCAGCCAGGCTGACAGACTAACCCACAATGAGCAGTTCTTC. Translation gives CASSQADRLTHNEQFF.

The rearrangement uses TRBV6-1 and TRBJ2-7, with TRBD2 matching 12 bases. CDR3 length: 15 amino acids. In germline, CDR1 is MNHNS, CDR2 SASEGT. V lost 6 bases and J lost 3; bases outside the gene matches: 6. CDR3 DNA sequence: TGTGCCAGCAGCCCCTCGACTAGCGGGGGCTACGAGCAGTACTTC. It yields the protein CASSPSTSGGYEQYF.

This clone turned up a few times. The chain carries TRBV15 and TRBJ2-2, with D perhaps matching TRBD1 (6 bases). This CDR3 comprises 14 residues. CDR1 is LNHNV and CDR2 is YYDKDF in the germline V gene (reference sequence). Trimming stripped 5 bases from V and 6 bases from J, with 13 bases between. The CDR3 sequence is CATSGNRVAGELFF. The CDR3 nucleotides read TGTGCCACCAGCGGAAACAGGGTGGCCGGGGAGCTGTTTTTT.

The chain is built from TRBV29-1 and TRBJ2-1; a possible D gene is TRBD2 (5 bases). Germline V gene sequence: CDR1 SQVTM, CDR2 ANQGSEA. The CDR3 is made up of 13 amino acids. V shed 6 bases and J shed 0 bases, with 9 bases lying between them. This CDR3 is CSVRGGSYNEQFF. Written as DNA, the CDR3 is TGCAGCGTCAGAGGAGGCTCCTACAATGAGCAGTTCTTC.

This clone was counted a few times. The chain is built from TRBV15 and TRBJ2-5; D unresolved. The ends were cut back, 0 bases at V and 5 bases at J, with 4 bases in the middle. The length of the CDR3 is 12 residues. CDR1 LNHNV and CDR2 YYDKDF come from the germline V gene (reference sequence). The CDR3 DNA reads TGTGCCACCAGCAGAGAAGGCGAGACCCAGTACTTC. Amino acids: CATSREGETQYF.

The chain carries TRBV7-6 and TRBJ2-7; the D gene is possibly TRBD2 (6 bases). Germline CDR1 and CDR2: SGHVS and FNYEAQ. V lost 4 bases, J lost 4 bases, and 11 bases lay in between. This CDR3 region has 13 residues. CDR3 bases: TGTGCCAGCAGCTCCACGGAGGGGTACGAGCAGTACTTC. Encoded protein: CASSSTEGYEQYF.